This TCR beta chain was observed in a study of T cell changes during pregnancy in multiple sclerosis. The count of this clone is one. The assay was immunoSEQ multiplex PCR, and TCRdb's table has in-frame clones only and misses some. In the table there are about 60,000 clones, over 80% of which are singletons. V lost 10 bases, J lost 0 bases, and 13 bases lay in between. This CDR3 region has 14 residues. This TCR was sampled from a female donor with multiple sclerosis, enrolled in a pregnancy study. The sample in question was peripheral blood, obtained in the first trimester of pregnancy. The gene calls are TRBV23-1 and TRBJ1-3; no clear D gene. TRBV23-1 is sorted into the ORF group, with uncertain function. CDR3 sequence reads: CATPPYLSGNTIYF. The CDR3 nucleotides are TGCGCCACCCCCCCCTACCTCTCTGGAAACACCATATATTTT.